This T cell receptor beta chain comes out of a study of cytomegalovirus exposure and HLA in healthy donors (dated by TCRdb to about 2017). About the investigation overall: An earlier analysis of approximately 640 of the donors reported 276 Gb of sequence data and approximately 110 million unique TCR beta sequences from approximately 180 million T cells. About 300 gigabases of sequencing data and 75 million to 85 million unique TCR sequences made up an early release that covered roughly 670 HLA-typed donors. Of the roughly 400 genotyped donors, about 80% fell in the genetic ancestry cluster associated with self-reported Caucasian donors. The study aimed to test whether signatures of past pathogen exposure could be identified by cataloging public T cell receptors. Using immunosequencing, the study profiled T cell repertoires from around 670 subjects and related those repertoires to cytomegalovirus serostatus. In addition to the first cohort of 500 to 850 subjects, a separate validation cohort of 120 different subjects was used. To predict cytomegalovirus infection status, the study combined high-throughput TCR immunosequencing, statistical association of individual TCRs with disease status, and machine learning. To study patterns of TCR occurrence, a later analysis re-analyzed previously published TCR beta repertoires from 700 or so donors and added high-resolution HLA genotyping. The later analysis used no new phenotypic data to find candidate immune exposures, relying instead on TCR beta sequences and their occurrence across donors. An earlier analysis of roughly 580 of the donors used high-throughput TCR beta sequencing to judge whether each TCR beta V gene segment behaved as functional or pseudogenic. Donor age, sex, ethnicity and CMV serostatus were compiled alongside the repertoire data. A later genetic analysis used genome-wide SNP genotypes for about 55% of the 666 donors, treating that subset as a discovery cohort. All discovery cohort repertoires had been generated on a single sequencing platform. HLA typing covered class I and class II loci at four-digit resolution. Typing coverage differed by locus: A, B, C, DRB1 and DQB1 were typed in about 629-640 donors, DQA1 in around 500, DPA1 in some 610, and DPB1 in 400 to 480. Because of strong linkage in the cohort, five DR-DQ haplotypes were treated as single units for association and clustering. On average, about 200,000 unique TCR beta nucleotide sequences were sequenced per donor among roughly 430 genotyped donors of the cohort, with around 19% of those sequences being non-productive. Overall study outcomes, separate from this receptor: Because counts were too low, seventeen rarely observed V segments, including chromosome 9 orphons, were excluded from the earlier analysis of 500 to 700 of the donors. In both the original and validation cohorts, the classifier was reported to diagnose cytomegalovirus status with high specificity and sensitivity. The authors suggested that the approach could potentially be generalized to other disease states and immunological phenotypes. Immune exposure information for the cohort was limited to CMV serostatus. In a later genetic analysis, a missense DCLRE1C variant was associated with V-gene and J-gene trimming of TCR beta chains, and the association was replicated in an independent cohort. According to a later analysis, most CMV-associated TCR beta chains appeared to be HLA-restricted, and the HLA associations seemed to be driven largely by CMV exposure. The 87-base-pair reads could not distinguish some IMGT-functional V segments, including TRBV6-2 and TRBV6-3, so those segments were excluded. Linkage disequilibrium might explain the correlated functional status among segregating V segments, but an unknown experimental factor could not be ruled out. Because HLA typing was missing for some donors at each locus, association tests included only the typed subset. A cluster of highly shared sequence variants was judged likely to represent a technical artifact of the sequencing pipeline. In a later genetic analysis, fewer N-insertions in productive TCRs were reported among donors in an Asian-associated ancestry cluster than the approximately 710-donor mean. In vitro tests confirmed that a few of the cytomegalovirus-associated TCR beta chains recognize cytomegalovirus antigens. A later analysis associated 16,951 TCR beta sequences with specific HLA alleles at a false discovery rate of 0.05. The cohort was sequenced for TCR beta chains only, and without alpha or paired-chain data the features that could be detected were limited. In the study, some 160 TCR beta chains were listed as associated with cytomegalovirus. Sequencing depth was assumed to be roughly uniform across donors in the presence/absence analyses, though that assumption may not hold. In a later analysis, HLA-associated TCR beta chains showed more clonal expansion and lower generation probabilities than non-associated chains that were equally common. A later analysis reported that several top co-occurrence clusters appeared linked to parvovirus B19, influenza, CMV and Epstein-Barr virus. A later analysis found that TCR association rates varied across HLA loci, with DRB1 alleles showing the most associated TCRs and HLA-C alleles the fewest. Broadly in line with IMGT annotations, most TCR beta V segments showed up in productive rearrangements about 90% or about 30% of the time in an earlier analysis of approximately 600 of the donors. Across donors, most TCR sequences were observed very rarely, whereas some public TCRs were present in many individuals. Strong co-occurrence of HLA alleles, especially DR and DQ, made assigning TCR associations to individual alleles difficult. A further reported finding was that TCR beta sequences accurately predicted the HLA-A and HLA-B alleles for most subjects in the first cohort.

Receptors were amplified or captured by the immunoSEQ multiplex PCR assay. For the multiplex PCR, a mixture combining 60 forward primers for TCR Vbeta segments and 13 reverse primers for TCR Jbeta segments was used. A multiplex PCR assay on genomic DNA amplified the CDR3 region of rearranged TCR beta genes. The amplified TCR beta libraries were sequenced on the Illumina HiSeq System as 87-base-pair reads. The authors' pipeline ran thus. Across the roughly 640 repertoires, a later analysis counted tens of millions of unique TCR beta chains, around 11 million of which were shared by at least two donors. To remove PCR and sequencing errors, raw reads were error-corrected and collapsed into unique sequences using a nearest-neighbor algorithm that merged closely related sequences. To assign V, D and J gene segments, CDR3 sequences were aligned to IMGT reference sequences. For a sequence to be retained, at least a six-nucleotide match to both a V gene segment and a J gene segment was required. A rearrangement counted as productive if the CDR3 had no stop codons and remained in frame with V and J, and every other rearrangement counted as non-productive. CDR3 was defined according to IMGT convention as the region running from the second conserved V-encoded cysteine to the conserved J-encoded phenylalanine. The earlier analysis of some 580 of the donors excluded any sequence lacking an unambiguous match to a single V gene segment. An earlier analysis of 587 of the donors called V segments functional above 56.7% productive rearrangements and segregating when the between-donor standard deviation exceeded 5%. A statistical classification framework was built for diagnosing cytomegalovirus status from the catalog of TCR beta chain sequences. In a later analysis, TCR nucleotide sequences were compared against IMGT/GENE-DB human TR gene sequences so that V and J genes could be assigned. A later analysis assigned CDR3 sequences and most-parsimonious VDJ recombination scenarios with the TCRdist pipeline. In a later analysis, every TCR beta chain was defined by the combination of its CDR3 amino acid sequence and its V-gene family, and reads without a unique V-gene family were dropped. A later analysis removed several hundred highly shared, low-generation-probability nucleotide sequences to deal with suspected cross-contamination and a sequencing artifact. For each public chain, a later analysis derived a clonal expansion index from normalized ranks of inferred template counts within each repertoire. In a later analysis, generation probabilities were computed using a VDJ recombination model fitted to out-of-frame rearrangements, and the results were checked against IGoR. A later analysis scored TCR-TCR, TCR-HLA and TCR-CMV co-occurrence with hypergeometric tests, applying a repertoire-size bias correction to TCR pairs. To estimate false discovery rates, a later analysis permuted the HLA or CMV assignments 20 times. In a later analysis, co-occurring TCRs were grouped using DBSCAN, with TCRdist sequence similarity added in when clustering inside HLA-allele-positive subsets. Repertoires with fewer than 30,000 or more than 120,000 public chains were left out of co-occurrence clustering, as were five repertoires with anomalous nucleotide sharing. The source is immuneACCESS, and TCRdb retained only in-frame sequences with V and J called. Part of the clones is not carried over; for the studies checked, unresolved V genes explain less than half of this, and the remainder is unexplained. V and J calls and clone size are copied from that table; D and trimming were computed from the DNA. In all, the sample holds about 130,000 clones, and under 12% of those were seen once. Clones ranked in the top ten supply around 5% of the sample.

With regard to this clone: The antigen it binds to is not known. Nothing much larger sits one base from this clone, and base qualities are not available.

In total, about 650 healthy bone marrow donors made up the cohort. All cohort members were sampled while nominally healthy, although unrecorded immune exposures were likely present. The donor was CMV seropositive and belonged to the group of 250 to 300 seropositive cohort members. A peripheral blood sample was provided by each donor, and peripheral blood mononuclear cells were used for TCR beta sequencing. Genomic DNA was extracted from the blood cell samples with the Qiagen DNeasy Blood Extraction Kit. Relative to germline, V is 6 bases shorter and J is 0 bases shorter, with 12 bases between their ends. From a lookup of the germline V gene (reference sequence), CDR1 and CDR2 are LNHDA and SQIVND. The CDR3 measures 15 amino acids from cysteine to phenylalanine. The CDR3 DNA has 45 bases and is translated from base 1.

The sequence derives from a woman aged 18 to 35 in good health and CMV-seropositive. The rearranged chain carries TRBV19 and TRBJ1-5, with TRBD1 tentatively as D gene (6 bases match). The sequenced sample was PBMCs. The nucleotide sequence is TGTGCCAGTAGAACGGACAGCAGTAGCAATCAGCCCCAGCATTTT. Translated, this is CASRTDSSSNQPQHF.